This TCR beta chain was found in a study of shared clonotypes between healthy human individuals. Per germline, CDR1 MDHEN and CDR2 SYDVKM. This CDR3 is built from 12 residues. The V end lost 7 bases, the J end lost 4 bases, and 9 bases lay between the germline ends. It was roughly 200 ng DNA, approximately 30,000 T cell genomes, that sorted-subset replicate PCRs used. TCRdb's copy holds only in-frame clones and misses some; the assay was immunoSEQ multiplex PCR. The profile shows over 2,000,000 clones, around 93% of them singletons. CD8 cells classed as naive were CD45RO-negative and positively selected for CCR7, excluding terminally differentiated effector memory CD45RA+ cells. As regards this clone: Its antigen is unknown.

Points from the study as a whole: Among several donors, roughly 5.5% of naive CD4 clonotypes were found in common. At large depth, rarefaction still showed sorted-subset sequencing to be incomplete.

What was sequenced was naive CD8+ T cells from PBMCs. The chain combines TRBV28 with TRBJ2-3; D is ambiguous. The TCR originated in a man aged 18 to 35 in good health. Some clones in this sample may be carry-over from other donors' samples. The CDR3 loop is CASTRLPDTQYF. CDR3 nucleotides: TGTGCCAGCACCAGGTTGCCAGATACGCAGTATTTT.